A selection of T cell receptor beta chains follows, all from one sample in a study of regulatory T cells in long-lasting Graves disease. Each CDR3 protein gets one entry after TCRdb re-called the multiplex PCR reads with MiXCR. The table includes roughly 560,000 distinct CDR3 sequences, about 16% detected once. This same sample was also taken into another study, of T cells in Graves' hyperthyroidism and ophthalmopathy.

The material was peripheral blood mononuclear cells (PBMCs), obtained at new diagnosis, from a patient treated with antithyroid drugs. These receptors were collected from a woman aged 35-60 years with Graves disease. Both conserved end residues are part of each CDR3. D genes are given only for firm matches. Clone size is stated in some rows and not others, as once, few, many or a class when expanded.

d_call | j_call | clone_size | v_call | cdr3_nt | cdr3_aa
NA | TRBJ2-5 | many | TRBV7-2 | TGTGCCAGCAGCAAAACAGGGCAAGAGACCCAGTACTTC | CASSKTGQETQYF
NA | TRBJ2-4 | many | TRBV2 | TGTGCCAGCGCCCTACGACGAGACAAAAACATTCAGTACTTC | CASALRRDKNIQYF
TRBD2 | TRBJ2-1 | many | TRBV19 | TGTGCCAGCAGCCGCCGGGGGGCCTACAATGAGCAGTTCTTC | CASSRRGAYNEQFF
TRBD1 | TRBJ1-5 | few | TRBV30 | TGTGCCTGGAGGCGGACAGGGGGCGGTCAGCCCCAGCATTTT | CAWRRTGGGQPQHF
NA | TRBJ1-5 | NA | TRBV28 | TGTGCCAGCAGTTTAGGGGGGCGGTTGGATCAGCCCCAGCATTTT | CASSLGGRLDQPQHF
NA | TRBJ2-3 | many | TRBV2 | TGTGCCAGCAGCAGGGGGGGAACAGATACGCAGTATTTT | CASSRGGTDTQYF
NA | TRBJ1-1 | many | TRBV4-1 | TGCGCCAGCAGCCAAGCGACTATGTTAACTGAAGCTTTCTTT | CASSQATMLTEAFF
TRBD1 | TRBJ1-1 | many | TRBV11-2 | TGTGCCAGCAGCGGCAACAGGGGTTTCTACCAGAACACTGAAGCTTTCTTT | CASSGNRGFYQNTEAFF
NA | TRBJ2-6 | many | TRBV5-1 | TGCGCCAGCAGCTTGGGCGGGACCGGGGCCAACGTCCTGACTTTC | CASSLGGTGANVLTF
NA | TRBJ1-1 | many | TRBV12-3/TRBV12-4 | TGTGCCAGCAGCTTAAGGACGTTGAACACTGAAGCTTTCTTT | CASSLRTLNTEAFF
NA | TRBJ2-3 | many | TRBV20-1 | TGCAGTGCGGTGGGGGGCACAGATACGCAGTATTTT | CSAVGGTDTQYF
NA | TRBJ2-5 | many | TRBV2 | TGTGCCAGCAGTGCACTAGAAGGGGAGACCCAGTACTTC | CASSALEGETQYF
TRBD2 | TRBJ2-7 | many | TRBV11-2 | TGTGCCAGCAGCTTAGGGGCGGGGGGAACCCGAGGCTACGAGCAGTACTTC | CASSLGAGGTRGYEQYF
NA | TRBJ1-2 | many | TRBV7-9 | TGTGCCAGCAGCTTAGAGGCACAGCGTGGTGGCTACACCTTC | CASSLEAQRGGYTF
TRBD2 | TRBJ2-3 | many | TRBV7-3 | TGTGCCAGCAGCTCTAGCCAGCGGGGGCCCTCACCCACAGATACGCAGTATTTT | CASSSSQRGPSPTDTQYF
TRBD2 | TRBJ2-1 | NA | TRBV29-1 | TGCAGCGTTCTACCCATAGCGGGGCTAAATGAGCAGTTCTTC | CSVLPIAGLNEQFF
NA | TRBJ1-1 | many | TRBV28 | TGTGCCAGCATCTTGGGTTTGAACACTGAAGCTTTCTTT | CASILGLNTEAFF
TRBD1 | TRBJ1-1 | many | TRBV3-1 | TGTGCCAGCACCCTGGGACAGACGAACACTGAAGCTTTCTTT | CASTLGQTNTEAFF
NA | TRBJ1-3 | many | TRBV6-1 | TGTGCCAGCGCCTCCTCTGGAAACACCATATATTTT | CASASSGNTIYF
TRBD1 | TRBJ2-3 | NA | TRBV24-1 | TGTGCCAGCCCCCCGGGACAGGGGGCCGCAGATACGCAGTATTTT | CASPPGQGAADTQYF
NA | TRBJ1-5 | NA | TRBV12-3/TRBV12-4 | TGTGCCAGCAGTTTAAGAGTCGGGGGAAGGAATCAGCCCCAGCATTTT | CASSLRVGGRNQPQHF
NA | TRBJ2-5 | many | TRBV6-5 | TGTGCCAGCAGTTACCCAGGGGGGGCAATAGAGACCCAGTACTTC | CASSYPGGAIETQYF
TRBD1 | TRBJ1-2 | many | TRBV24-1 | TGTGCCACCATTTCGACAGGGCTGTACTATGGCTACACCTTC | CATISTGLYYGYTF
TRBD1 | TRBJ2-3 | many | TRBV2 | TGTGCCAGCACCCACGGACAGGGCTTCACAGATACGCAGTATTTT | CASTHGQGFTDTQYF
NA | TRBJ1-1 | many | TRBV5-1 | TGTGCCAGCAGCTTGGTTGGCAGGAGGAACACTGAAGCTTTCTTT | CASSLVGRRNTEAFF
NA | TRBJ2-5 | NA | TRBV10-3 | TGTGCCATCAGTTCAGGCAGGGATGAGACCCAGTACTTC | CAISSGRDETQYF
NA | TRBJ1-6 | many | TRBV6-1 | TGTGCCAGCAGGGACCTAGCGCTTTCACCCCTCCACTTT | CASRDLALSPLHF